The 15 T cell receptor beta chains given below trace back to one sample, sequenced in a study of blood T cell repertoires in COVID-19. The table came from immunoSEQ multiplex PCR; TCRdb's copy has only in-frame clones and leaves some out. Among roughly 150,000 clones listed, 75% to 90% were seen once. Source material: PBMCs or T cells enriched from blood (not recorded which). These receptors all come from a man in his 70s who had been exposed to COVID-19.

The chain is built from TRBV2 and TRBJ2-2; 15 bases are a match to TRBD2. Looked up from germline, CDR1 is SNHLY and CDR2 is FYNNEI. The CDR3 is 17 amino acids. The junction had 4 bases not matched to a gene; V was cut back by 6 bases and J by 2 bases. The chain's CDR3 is CASSLGLAGGNTGELFF. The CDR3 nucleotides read TGTGCCAGCAGCTTGGGACTAGCGGGAGGAAACACCGGGGAGCTGTTTTTT. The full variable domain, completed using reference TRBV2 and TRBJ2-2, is EPEVTQTPSHQVTQMGQEVILRCVPISNHLYFYWYRQILGQKVEFLVSFYNNEISEKSEIFDDQFSVERPDGSNFTLKIRSTKLEDSAMYFCASSLGLAGGNTGELFFGEGSRLTVL.

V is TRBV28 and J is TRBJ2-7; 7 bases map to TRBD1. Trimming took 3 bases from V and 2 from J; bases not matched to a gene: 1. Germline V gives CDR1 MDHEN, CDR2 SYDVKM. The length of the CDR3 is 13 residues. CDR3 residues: CASSLTGTYEQYF. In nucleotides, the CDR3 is TGTGCCAGCAGTTTGACAGGGACCTACGAGCAGTACTTC. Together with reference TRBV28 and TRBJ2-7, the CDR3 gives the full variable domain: DVKVTQSSRYLVKRTGEKVFLECVQDMDHENMFWYRQDPGLGLRLIYFSYDVKMKEKGDIPEGYSVSREKKERFSLILESASTNQTSMYLCASSLTGTYEQYFGPGTRLTVT.

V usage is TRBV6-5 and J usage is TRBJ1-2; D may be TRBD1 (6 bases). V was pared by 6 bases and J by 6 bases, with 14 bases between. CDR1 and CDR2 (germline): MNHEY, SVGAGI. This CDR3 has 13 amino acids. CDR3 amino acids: CASRGQSFDGYTF. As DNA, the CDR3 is TGTGCCAGCAGAGGACAGAGTTTCGATGGCTACACCTTC.

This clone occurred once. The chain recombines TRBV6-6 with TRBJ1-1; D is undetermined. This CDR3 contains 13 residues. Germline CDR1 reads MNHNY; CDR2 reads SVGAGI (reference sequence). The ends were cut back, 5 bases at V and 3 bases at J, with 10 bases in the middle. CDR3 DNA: TGTGCCAGCAGTCCCAACGGGGACACTGAAGCTTTCTTT. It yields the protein CASSPNGDTEAFF.

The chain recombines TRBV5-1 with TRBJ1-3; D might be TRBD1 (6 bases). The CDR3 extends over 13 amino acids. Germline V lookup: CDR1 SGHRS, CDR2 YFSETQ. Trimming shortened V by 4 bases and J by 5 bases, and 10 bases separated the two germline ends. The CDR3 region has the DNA TGCGCCAGCAGCACAGACAGGAGAAACACCATATATTTT. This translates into CASSTDRRNTIYF.

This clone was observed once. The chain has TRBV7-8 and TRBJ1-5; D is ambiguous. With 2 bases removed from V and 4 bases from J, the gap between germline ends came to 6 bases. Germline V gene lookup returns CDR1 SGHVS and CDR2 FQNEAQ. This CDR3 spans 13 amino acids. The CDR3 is CASSLNQNQPQHF. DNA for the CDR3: TGTGCCAGCAGCTTAAATCAAAATCAGCCCCAGCATTTT. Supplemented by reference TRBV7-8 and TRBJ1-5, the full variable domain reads GAGVSQSPRYKVAKRGQDVALRCDPISGHVSLFWYQQALGQGPEFLTYFQNEAQLDKSGLPSDRFFAERPEGSVSTLKIQRTQQEDSAVYLCASSLNQNQPQHFGDGTRLSIL.

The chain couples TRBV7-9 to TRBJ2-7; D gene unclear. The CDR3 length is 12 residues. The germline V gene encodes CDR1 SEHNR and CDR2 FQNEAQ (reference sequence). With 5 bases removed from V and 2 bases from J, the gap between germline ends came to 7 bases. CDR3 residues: CASSRETYEQYF. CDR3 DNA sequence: TGTGCCAGCAGCCGAGAAACCTACGAGCAGTACTTC.

For the CDR3, the DNA is TGTGCCAGCAGTTTGTCCGGGATCGCTGGAAACACCATATATTTT. Translated, it gives CASSLSGIAGNTIYF. The chain couples TRBV27 to TRBJ1-3; no definite D call. The V and J ends lost 3 bases and 2 bases respectively, with 11 bases between them. Per the germline V gene, CDR1 is MNHEY and CDR2 is SMNVEV (reference sequence). The CDR3 length is 15 residues.

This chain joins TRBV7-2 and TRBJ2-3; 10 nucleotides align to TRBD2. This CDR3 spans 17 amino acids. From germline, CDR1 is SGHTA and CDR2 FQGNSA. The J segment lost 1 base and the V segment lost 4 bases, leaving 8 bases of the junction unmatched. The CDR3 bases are TGTGCCAGCAGCTCACAGCGGGAGGGCCGGGGCACAGATACGCAGTATTTT. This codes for CASSSQREGRGTDTQYF.

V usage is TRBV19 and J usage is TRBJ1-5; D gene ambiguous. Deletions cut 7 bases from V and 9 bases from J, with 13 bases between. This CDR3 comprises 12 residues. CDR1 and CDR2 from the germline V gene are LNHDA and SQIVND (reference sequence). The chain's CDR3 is CASITEGGPQHF. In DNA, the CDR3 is TGTGCCAGTATTACGGAGGGCGGGCCCCAGCATTTT.

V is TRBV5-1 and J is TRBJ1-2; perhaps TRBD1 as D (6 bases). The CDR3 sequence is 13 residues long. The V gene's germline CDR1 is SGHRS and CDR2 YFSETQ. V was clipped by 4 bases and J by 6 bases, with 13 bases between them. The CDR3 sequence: CASSHRVGNGYTF. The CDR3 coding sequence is TGCGCCAGCAGCCACAGGGTGGGTAATGGCTACACCTTC.

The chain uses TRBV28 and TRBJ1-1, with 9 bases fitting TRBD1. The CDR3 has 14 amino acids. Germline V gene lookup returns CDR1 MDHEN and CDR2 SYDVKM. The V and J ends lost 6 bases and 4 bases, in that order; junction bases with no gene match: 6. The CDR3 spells CASSPQGAGTEAFF. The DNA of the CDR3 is TGTGCCAGCAGCCCACAGGGGGCTGGCACTGAAGCTTTCTTT.

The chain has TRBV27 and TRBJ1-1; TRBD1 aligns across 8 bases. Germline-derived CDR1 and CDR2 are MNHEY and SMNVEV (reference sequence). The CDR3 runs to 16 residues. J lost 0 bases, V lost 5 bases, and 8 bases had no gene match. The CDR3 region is CASSRGQVMMNTEAFF. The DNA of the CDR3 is TGTGCCAGCAGTCGGGGACAGGTGATGATGAACACTGAAGCTTTCTTT.

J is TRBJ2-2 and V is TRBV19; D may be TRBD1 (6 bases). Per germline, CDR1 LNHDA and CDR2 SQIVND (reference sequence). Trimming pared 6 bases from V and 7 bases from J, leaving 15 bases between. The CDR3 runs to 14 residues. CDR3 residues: CASRVQGPNGELFF. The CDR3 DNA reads TGTGCCAGTAGAGTACAGGGTCCGAACGGGGAGCTGTTTTTT.

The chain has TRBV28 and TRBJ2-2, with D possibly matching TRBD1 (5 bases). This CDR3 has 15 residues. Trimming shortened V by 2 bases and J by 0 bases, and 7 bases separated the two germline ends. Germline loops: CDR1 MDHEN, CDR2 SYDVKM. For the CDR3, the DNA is TGTGCCAGCAGTTTACAGGGCGCGAACACCGGGGAGCTGTTTTTT. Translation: CASSLQGANTGELFF. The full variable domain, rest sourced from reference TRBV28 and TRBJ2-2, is DVKVTQSSRYLVKRTGEKVFLECVQDMDHENMFWYRQDPGLGLRLIYFSYDVKMKEKGDIPEGYSVSREKKERFSLILESASTNQTSMYLCASSLQGANTGELFFGEGSRLTVL.